This is a list of T cell receptor beta chains from one sample in a study of OX40 agonist ivuxolimab in advanced cancers. Assay: immunoSEQ multiplex PCR; the TCRdb copy retains only in-frame clones and omits some. The sample comprises 15,000 to 20,000 clones, roughly 69% of which are singletons, and 33% rests with the top ten. Sample: CD4+ or CD8+ T cells sorted from blood, taken in a trial of the OX40 agonist ivuxolimab. The receptor source for this set is an adult with an advanced solid tumor such as melanoma, head and neck, liver or kidney cancer. Each CDR3 is given with its conserved first and last residue. D genes are given only for firm matches. Clone size, where shown, is once, few, many, or a class for clones that have expanded.

j_gene	abundance	v_gene	d_gene	CDR3nt	CDR3aa
TRBJ2-2	medium-sized	TRBV27	-	TGTGCCAGCACCCCCTCGGACAGTAACACCGGGGAGCTGTTTTTT	CASTPSDSNTGELFF
TRBJ2-1	-	TRBV18	TRBD1	TGTGCCAGCTCCGTGACAGGGTATTACAATGAGCAGTTCTTC	CASSVTGYYNEQFF
TRBJ1-1	-	TRBV11-2	-	TGTGCCAGCAGCTTAGGGGGGGGTGAAGCTTTCTTT	CASSLGGGEAFF
TRBJ2-1	medium-sized	TRBV11-3	-	TGTGCCAGCAGCTTAGCCAGTAGCGCACGTGAGCAGTTCTTC	CASSLASSAREQFF
TRBJ2-3	-	TRBV11-3	-	TGTGCCAGCAGCTACGGGAGATCGAGATCTGATACGCAGTATTTT	CASSYGRSRSDTQYF
TRBJ1-3	once	TRBV5-4	-	TGTGCCAGCAGTTCTAGTAGCTCTGGAAACACCATATATTTT	CASSSSSSGNTIYF
TRBJ2-7	-	TRBV19	-	TGTGCCAGTAGTAACGAGGGACTTTCCTACGAGCAGTACTTC	CASSNEGLSYEQYF
TRBJ2-1	-	TRBV10-1	TRBD2	TGCGCCAGCAGTGCGTCGGGGGAGGGCCGCTACAATGAGCAGTTCTTC	CASSASGEGRYNEQFF
TRBJ2-7	-	TRBV5-1	TRBD2	TGCGCCAGCAGCCCCGGGACTAGCGCCTACGAGCAGTACTTC	CASSPGTSAYEQYF
TRBJ1-4	-	TRBV15	-	TGTGCCACCAGCCAACTATATAATGAAAAACTGTTTTTT	CATSQLYNEKLFF
TRBJ2-7	few	TRBV6-5	TRBD1	TGTGCCACAGCGGGACAGGGGACCCACGAGCAGTACTTC	CATAGQGTHEQYF
TRBJ2-1	few	TRBV6-5	-	TGTGCCAGCGAGAAGTCCGGGAGCTCCTACAATGAGCAGTTCTTC	CASEKSGSSYNEQFF
TRBJ1-5	-	TRBV6-6	-	TGTGCCAGCTACGGGCAGGGCAATCAGCCCCAGCATTTT	CASYGQGNQPQHF
TRBJ2-6	once	TRBV19	-	TGTGCCAGTAGTATTGGTCCCGGGGCCAACGTCCTGACTTTC	CASSIGPGANVLTF
TRBJ2-7	-	TRBV7-2	TRBD2	TGTGCCAGCAGCTTGCTAGCGGGGGCGTCTGACGAGCAGTACTTC	CASSLLAGASDEQYF
TRBJ2-7	-	TRBV7-9	-	TGTGCCAGCAGCTCGTCGGAAGGCGGAATCCCTTACGAGCAGTACTTC	CASSSSEGGIPYEQYF
TRBJ2-1	-	TRBV27	TRBD2	TGTGCCAGCAGTTTAGTAGCGGGCTCCTACAATGAGCAGTTCTTC	CASSLVAGSYNEQFF
TRBJ2-3	-	TRBV7-9	-	TGTGCCAGCAGCTCTCGGGTTTCAGGGGAGGGAGATACGCAGTATTTT	CASSSRVSGEGDTQYF
TRBJ2-7	-	TRBV4-3	-	TGCGCCAGCAGCCAAGATTTCTCCTACGAGCAGTACTTC	CASSQDFSYEQYF
TRBJ2-1	-	TRBV28	TRBD1	TGTGCCAGCAGTTTATGGACAGGGGGAGCCTACAATGAGCAGTTCTTC	CASSLWTGGAYNEQFF
TRBJ1-1	-	TRBV28	TRBD1	TGTGCCAGCAGTAGGGGGACAGGGTTCCGTGTGGACACTGAAGCTTTCTTT	CASSRGTGFRVDTEAFF
TRBJ1-6	-	TRBV7-6	-	TGTGCCAGCAGCTTCGACAGTCCCTACAATTCACCCCTCCACTTT	CASSFDSPYNSPLHF
TRBJ2-7	once	TRBV6-6	-	TGTGCCAGCAGTTGGGGCAGCGGAGCGGTGGAGCAGTACTTC	CASSWGSGAVEQYF
TRBJ2-3	-	TRBV9	TRBD1	TGTGCCAGCAGCGCCGGGACAGGGGGCACAGATACGCAGTATTTT	CASSAGTGGTDTQYF
TRBJ2-3	-	TRBV28	-	TGTGCCAGCCGCTCCCGGGACAACTATCAGAGCACAGATACGCAGTATTTT	CASRSRDNYQSTDTQYF
TRBJ1-1	-	TRBV5-6	-	TGTGCCAGCAGCTTGTACCCAGAAATGAACACTGAAGCTTTCTTT	CASSLYPEMNTEAFF
TRBJ1-3	-	TRBV7-6	-	TGTGCCAGCAGCCGTCAGGGGCCTGGAAACACCATATATTTT	CASSRQGPGNTIYF
TRBJ2-5	-	TRBV30	TRBD2	TGTGCCTGGCATAGCGGGATTCGTAGGCAAGAGACCCAGTACTTC	CAWHSGIRRQETQYF
TRBJ2-7	-	TRBV6-5	-	TGTGCCAGCAGTTCCCCGGGACTGAACTACGAGCAGTACTTC	CASSSPGLNYEQYF
TRBJ2-2	-	TRBV4-3	-	TGCGCCAGCAGCCCAGGGAACACCGGGGAGCTGTTTTTT	CASSPGNTGELFF
TRBJ1-2	-	TRBV5-1	TRBD1	TGCGCCAGCAGCTTGAATTACGGGGACAGGGTCTATGGCTACACCTTC	CASSLNYGDRVYGYTF
TRBJ1-1	-	TRBV11-2	TRBD1	TGTGCCAGCAGCTCCTTTTCACAGGGGGACACTGAAGCTTTCTTT	CASSSFSQGDTEAFF
TRBJ1-1	-	TRBV7-9	-	TGTGCCAGCAGCTTAGCGTGGACAGCGGGTGAAGCTTTCTTT	CASSLAWTAGEAFF
TRBJ1-1	-	TRBV5-4	-	TGTGCCAGCAGCTTGTATCCGGATTGGGACACTGAAGCTTTCTTT	CASSLYPDWDTEAFF
TRBJ1-2	-	TRBV20-1	-	TGCAGTGCCCCAACGAGCTATGGCTACACCTTC	CSAPTSYGYTF
TRBJ2-5	-	TRBV2	TRBD2	TGTGCCAGCACCCACAGCGGGGGCTTACAAGAGACCCAGTACTTC	CASTHSGGLQETQYF
TRBJ2-7	-	TRBV6-6	-	TGTGCCAGCAGTTACTCAGGGGGGCCCTACGAGCAGTACTTC	CASSYSGGPYEQYF
TRBJ1-5	-	TRBV28	-	TGTGCCAGCAGCCGTGACAACTATAGCAATCAGCCCCAGCATTTT	CASSRDNYSNQPQHF
TRBJ2-3	-	TRBV28	TRBD2	TGTGCCAGCAGTTTATTCGCTAGCGGGGGGATCAGCACAGATACGCAGTATTTT	CASSLFASGGISTDTQYF
TRBJ2-1	once	TRBV4-1	-	TGCGCCAGCAGCCAAAAAACGCAGGCCGGGACCCCGTACGAAGACTCCTACAATGAGCAGTTCTTC	CASSQKTQAGTPYEDSYNEQFF
TRBJ1-1	-	TRBV4-3	-	TGCGCCAGCAGCCAAGAGGGGGAAACTGAAGCTTTCTTT	CASSQEGETEAFF
TRBJ2-1	-	TRBV28	TRBD2	TGTGCCAGCAGTTTCCAAGGACTAGCTGGACCCATGCGCTCCTACAATGAGCAGTTCTTC	CASSFQGLAGPMRSYNEQFF
TRBJ2-2	medium-sized	TRBV27	-	TGTGCCAGCAGTTTAACACCGAACACCGGGGAGCTGTTTTTT	CASSLTPNTGELFF
TRBJ2-1	-	TRBV7-9	-	TGTGCCAGCAGCTTACGGGGCGCCTCCTACAATGAGCAGTTCTTC	CASSLRGASYNEQFF
TRBJ1-2	-	TRBV5-4	-	TGTGCCAGCAGCAGTGGGGGGACCCCCTTTTATGGCTACACCTTC	CASSSGGTPFYGYTF
TRBJ2-2	-	TRBV2	-	TGTGCCAGCAGAGGCGGGAACCCGAACACCGGGGAGCTGTTTTTT	CASRGGNPNTGELFF
TRBJ2-5	-	TRBV7-9	-	TGTGCCAGCAGCTTGGGCAGCCAAGAGACCCAGTACTTC	CASSLGSQETQYF
TRBJ2-7	-	TRBV15	TRBD2	TGTGCCACCAGCCTCGGGGGGGGCTACGAGCAGTACTTC	CATSLGGGYEQYF
TRBJ2-1	-	TRBV5-1	-	TGCGCCAGCAGCTTGGACCACAGGGCGCGGGTCAATGAGCAGTTCTTC	CASSLDHRARVNEQFF
TRBJ2-7	few	TRBV9	TRBD2	TGTGCCAGCAGCGCAACTAGCGGGGCAACCTACGAGCAGTACTTC	CASSATSGATYEQYF
TRBJ1-6	-	TRBV14	-	TGTGCCAGCAGCCAAGGCCCATACGGGTACTCCTATAATTCACCCCTCCACTTT	CASSQGPYGYSYNSPLHF
TRBJ1-2	-	TRBV28	TRBD1	TGTGCCAGCAGTTTAAAGGGGGCCTACTATGGCTACACCTTC	CASSLKGAYYGYTF
TRBJ2-5	-	TRBV6-6	TRBD1	TGTGCCAGCAGTCCCAGGATGGGACAGGCAAAAGAGACCCAGTACTTC	CASSPRMGQAKETQYF
TRBJ2-7	few	TRBV19	-	TGTGCCAGTAGTATTGACGGGGATTACGAGCAGTACTTC	CASSIDGDYEQYF